The 32 T cell receptor beta chains reported below all come from one sample, sequenced in a study of blood T cell repertoires in COVID-19. The protocol was immunoSEQ multiplex PCR, while the TCRdb copy is restricted to in-frame clones and leaves out a portion. The sample shows roughly 330,000 clones, just over 85% of them seen only once. Sequenced sample: PBMCs or T cells enriched from blood (not recorded which). The source of these receptors is a woman aged 18-29 years who had recovered from COVID-19.

This rearrangement joins TRBV3-1 (or the pseudogene TRBV3-2) to TRBJ2-5; D not resolved. Trimming left V 1 base short and J 5 bases short, with 11 bases between. CDR3 length: 14 residues. Germline V gene sequence: CDR1 LGHDT, CDR2 YNNKEL (reference sequence). CDR3 DNA sequence: TGTGCCAGCAGCCAAGCTGGGCCCTTGGAGACCCAGTACTTC. Protein product: CASSQAGPLETQYF.

V is TRBV11-2 and J is TRBJ1-1; the D gene is possibly TRBD1 (6 bases). With 4 bases removed from V and 4 bases from J, the gap between germline ends came to 16 bases. Germline V gene data show CDR1 as SGHAT and CDR2 as FQNNGV. The CDR3 has 15 amino acids. The CDR3 DNA reads as TGTGCCAGCAGCTCAAAGGGGGTTGTGGGCACTGAAGCTTTCTTT. Translation: CASSSKGVVGTEAFF.

This rearrangement joins TRBV19 to TRBJ1-2; TRBD1 is a possible D gene (6 bases). This CDR3 is built from 14 residues. Germline V gene lookup returns CDR1 LNHDA and CDR2 SQIVND (reference sequence). V was shortened by 2 bases and J by 4 bases, with 11 bases between the two germline ends. The CDR3 DNA is TGTGCCAGTAGTATACTACAGGGCGCCTATGGCTACACCTTC. Encoded protein: CASSILQGAYGYTF. Looking up the rest from reference TRBV19 and TRBJ1-2 gives the full variable domain: DGGITQSPKYLFRKEGQNVTLSCEQNLNHDAMYWYRQDPGQGLRLIYYSQIVNDFQKGDIAEGYSVSREKKESFPLTVTSAQKNPTAFYLCASSILQGAYGYTFGSGTRLTVV.

V usage is TRBV6-5 and J usage is TRBJ1-2, with TRBD1 matching 9 bases. The germline V gene encodes CDR1 MNHEY and CDR2 SVGAGI. Trimming at V came to 1 base and at J to 0 bases, leaving 3 bases not matched to a gene. CDR3 size: 16 residues. The CDR3 region is CASSYLWTGANYGYTF. The CDR3 nucleotides are TGTGCCAGCAGTTACTTATGGACAGGGGCTAACTATGGCTACACCTTC.

V and J are TRBV28 and TRBJ1-4; D ambiguous. Germline V CDR1 and CDR2: MDHEN, SYDVKM. The CDR3 extends over 13 amino acids. The V gene lost 1 base and the J gene lost 17 bases, with 17 bases spanning the gap. CDR3 in DNA: TGTGCCAGCAGTTTATTGAGAAGAGACTTCCATTTTTTT. Translating gives CASSLLRRDFHFF. Variable domain in full (rest from reference TRBV28 and TRBJ1-4): DVKVTQSSRYLVKRTGEKVFLECVQDMDHENMFWYRQDPGLGLRLIYFSYDVKMKEKGDIPEGYSVSREKKERFSLILESASTNQTSMYLCASSLLRRDFHFFGSGTQLSVL.

The chain recombines TRBV2 with TRBJ1-1; D call uncertain. V lost 6 bases, J lost 1 base, and 9 bases lay in between. Germline CDR1 reads SNHLY; CDR2 reads FYNNEI. The CDR3 contains 13 residues. The CDR3 here is CASSLQSNTEAFF. In DNA form, the CDR3 reads TGTGCCAGCAGCCTTCAGTCGAACACTGAAGCTTTCTTT.

Comment on this clone: The same CDR3 can be traced to other DNA sequences in this sample. The genes are TRBV5-1 and TRBJ1-2; 9 bases agree with TRBD1. CDR1 and CDR2 from the germline V gene are SGHRS and YFSETQ. The CDR3 has 14 residues. Trimming cost V 4 bases and J 2 bases; bases outside gene matches: 3. CDR3 DNA sequence: TGCGCCAGCAGCCCGGGACAGGGAAACTATGGCTACACCTTC. It encodes CASSPGQGNYGYTF.

The J gene is TRBJ1-2, the V gene TRBV28; 7 bases are shared with TRBD1. The CDR3 has 14 amino acids. With 6 bases clipped from V and 1 base from J, the junction kept 5 bases outside the gene matches. The V gene's germline CDR1 is MDHEN and CDR2 SYDVKM. The DNA of the CDR3 is TGTGCCAGCAGCCCACAGGGGATTAACTATGGCTACACCTTC. Protein: CASSPQGINYGYTF.

This clone was recorded once. This chain links TRBV19 with TRBJ2-3, with 11 bases lining up with TRBD1. J gave up 1 base and V 2 bases, and 5 bases lay outside the gene matches. The CDR3 runs 17 residues. Germline loops: CDR1 LNHDA, CDR2 SQIVND (reference sequence). Here the CDR3 DNA reads TGTGCCAGTAGTATACGCGGGGGACAGGGGGGCACAGATACGCAGTATTTT. The encoded protein is CASSIRGGQGGTDTQYF. Drawing the rest from reference TRBV19 and TRBJ2-3, the complete variable domain is DGGITQSPKYLFRKEGQNVTLSCEQNLNHDAMYWYRQDPGQGLRLIYYSQIVNDFQKGDIAEGYSVSREKKESFPLTVTSAQKNPTAFYLCASSIRGGQGGTDTQYFGPGTRLTVL.

This clone turned up a few times. The chain couples TRBV9 to TRBJ1-3; a weak D match, TRBD1 (5 bases). The ends were cut back, 4 bases at V and 0 bases at J, with 14 bases in the middle. Germline CDR1 and CDR2: SGDLS and YYNGEE. The CDR3 is 16 residues long. CDR3 sequence: CASSSRGGSSGNTIYF. CDR3 DNA sequence: TGTGCCAGCAGCTCCCGGGGGGGGAGCTCTGGAAACACCATATATTTT.

J is TRBJ2-2 and V is TRBV11-2; 8 bases fit TRBD1. Losses at the gene ends were 1 base for V and 4 bases for J; bases not matched to a gene: 14. The CDR3 is 19 residues long. Germline V CDR1 and CDR2: SGHAT, FQNNGV. CDR3 nucleotides: TGTGCCAGCAGCTTAGTAACCATACGGGCCACAGGGGGCACCGGGGAGCTGTTTTTT. This sequence encodes CASSLVTIRATGGTGELFF.

In nucleotides, the CDR3 is TGTGCCAGCAGCGTAGACAGGACCTATGGCTACACCTTC. Translation gives CASSVDRTYGYTF. The gene calls are TRBV9 and TRBJ1-2; TRBD1 might be the D (5 bases). Germline loops: CDR1 SGDLS, CDR2 YYNGEE. The V end was cut by 0 bases, the J end by 4 bases, with 7 bases between. This CDR3 spans 13 amino acids.

The chain has TRBV13 and TRBJ1-4; D remains ambiguous. The CDR3 runs to 14 residues. Germline V lookup: CDR1 PRHDT, CDR2 FYEKMQ (reference sequence). Trimming took 3 bases from V and 8 from J, leaving 13 bases between them. CDR3 nucleotide sequence: TGTGCCAGCAGCTTTTCTTCGGGAGGGGAAAAACTGTTTTTT. As protein: CASSFSSGGEKLFF.

CDR3 DNA: TGTGCCAGCAGTGATCGAGACAGGCACACCGGGGAGCTGTTTTTT. This gives the protein CASSDRDRHTGELFF. The chain recombines TRBV25-1 with TRBJ2-2; possibly TRBD1 for D (6 bases). The CDR3 is 15 amino acids. Germline values: CDR1 MGHDK, CDR2 SYGVNS. Deletions cut 3 bases from V and 3 bases from J, with 11 bases between.

The rearrangement links TRBV29-1 to TRBJ1-2; D might be TRBD1 (5 bases). The CDR3 covers 14 residues. Trimming took 7 bases from V and 4 from J, leaving 19 bases between them. CDR1 is SQVTM, CDR2 ANQGSEA, per germline. Here the CDR3 DNA reads TGCAGCGCCGATCCCCAGGGTAGGGGCTATGGCTACACCTTC. Residues: CSADPQGRGYGYTF.

The V call is TRBV24-1, the J call TRBJ2-3; D is unclear. This CDR3 is 13 amino acids long. Germline V gene data show CDR1 as KGHDR and CDR2 as SFDVKD. With 4 bases removed from V and 5 bases from J, the gap between germline ends came to 9 bases. CDR3 amino acids: CATSDENGDTQYF. The CDR3 coding sequence is TGTGCCACCAGTGACGAAAACGGAGATACGCAGTATTTT.

This rearrangement joins TRBV27 to TRBJ1-5, with D maybe TRBD1 (6 bases). V lost 2 bases, J lost 0 bases, and 8 bases lay in between. CDR3 size: 15 residues. From germline, CDR1 is MNHEY and CDR2 SMNVEV (reference sequence). CDR3 in DNA: TGTGCCAGCAGTTTAGGGGGCTATAGCAATCAGCCCCAGCATTTT. This codes for CASSLGGYSNQPQHF.

The chain carries TRBV30 and TRBJ2-7; perhaps TRBD1 as D (7 bases). The CDR3 is made up of 17 amino acids. The V gene's germline CDR1 is GTSNPN and CDR2 SVGIG (reference sequence). Deletions cut 0 bases from V and 1 base from J, with 19 bases between. This CDR3 is CAWSVRTTGVVSYEQYF. The CDR3 DNA is TGTGCCTGGAGTGTACGGACTACAGGGGTCGTGTCCTACGAGCAGTACTTC.

This chain uses TRBV10-3 with TRBJ1-6, with D uncertain. From germline, CDR1 is ENHRY and CDR2 SYGVKD. V dropped 7 bases and J dropped 5 bases, with 9 bases sitting between them. This CDR3 is built from 13 residues. CDR3 sequence: CAIKVQDNSPLHF. DNA of the CDR3: TGTGCCATCAAAGTGCAGGATAATTCACCCCTCCACTTT.

The rearrangement uses TRBV7-9 and TRBJ2-7; 7 bases align to TRBD2. Germline V gene data show CDR1 as SEHNR and CDR2 as FQNEAQ (reference sequence). The CDR3 has 14 residues. The ends lost 6 bases at V and 0 bases at J; junction bases unmatched: 5. The CDR3 here is CASRSGIGSYEQYF. The DNA of the CDR3 is TGTGCCAGCAGAAGCGGGATTGGCTCCTACGAGCAGTACTTC. Full variable domain (rest looked up from reference TRBV7-9 and TRBJ2-7): DTGVSQNPRHKITKRGQNVTFRCDPISEHNRLYWYRQTLGQGPEFLTYFQNEAQLEKSRLLSDRFSAERPKGSFSTLEIQRTEQGDSAMYLCASRSGIGSYEQYFGPGTRLTVT.

The chain couples TRBV3-1 (or the pseudogene TRBV3-2) to TRBJ2-5; possible D gene TRBD2, 6 bases. V was trimmed by 5 bases and J by 4 bases, leaving 11 bases between them. The germline V gene has CDR1 LGHDT and CDR2 YNNKEL (reference sequence). The CDR3 is 13 amino acids. In DNA form, the CDR3 reads TGTGCCAGCAGCAAGACTAGAAGAGAGACCCAGTACTTC. Amino acids: CASSKTRRETQYF.

The chain's CDR3 is CASSPSAGNTIYF. The CDR3 region has the DNA TGTGCCAGCAGCCCTAGTGCTGGAAACACCATATATTTT. The chain joins TRBV3-1 (or the pseudogene TRBV3-2) to TRBJ1-3; D remains ambiguous. Germline assignment: CDR1 LGHDT and CDR2 YNNKEL (reference sequence). The CDR3 has 13 amino acids. V was shortened by 4 bases and J by 2 bases, with 6 bases between the two germline ends.

This chain joins TRBV7-3 and TRBJ2-1; 12 bases agree with TRBD2. The CDR3 covers 17 residues. V shed 2 bases and J 5 bases; nucleotides not matched to a gene: 7. Germline assignment: CDR1 SGHTA and CDR2 FQGTGA. The CDR3 DNA is TGTGCCAGCAGCTTAGGATCTGGACTAGCGGGAAACAATGAGCAGTTCTTC. It yields the protein CASSLGSGLAGNNEQFF.

The J gene is TRBJ2-7, the V gene TRBV19; D may be TRBD2 (6 bases). The germline CDR1 and CDR2 sequences are LNHDA and SQIVND (reference sequence). CDR3 length equals 14 residues. V was pared by 5 bases and J by 2 bases, with 13 bases between. Here the CDR3 DNA reads TGTGCCAGTAGTGTCCGGGACTCTACCTACGAGCAGTACTTC. Amino acids: CASSVRDSTYEQYF.

This chain uses TRBV7-2 with TRBJ1-5; maybe TRBD1 (6 bases). V lost 5 bases to trimming and J lost 0 bases, with 20 bases between them. Germline values: CDR1 SGHTA, CDR2 FQGNSA. The CDR3 runs 18 residues. CDR3 sequence: CASSPAGVSEHSNQPQHF. CDR3 coding DNA: TGTGCCAGCAGCCCCGCAGGGGTCAGTGAACATAGCAATCAGCCCCAGCATTTT.

This sequence joins TRBV9 and TRBJ2-5; 11 bases line up with TRBD2. The length of the CDR3 is 16 residues. Germline assignment: CDR1 SGDLS and CDR2 YYNGEE. The ends lost 4 bases at V and 2 bases at J; junction bases unmatched: 7. In DNA, the CDR3 is TGTGCCAGCAGCCCTAGCGGGGGGCCCTCTCAAGAGACCCAGTACTTC. Protein product: CASSPSGGPSQETQYF.

V and J are TRBV28 and TRBJ2-7, with D possibly TRBD1 on 6 matching bases. Germline loops: CDR1 MDHEN, CDR2 SYDVKM. With 10 bases removed from V and 4 bases from J, the gap between germline ends came to 32 bases. This CDR3 contains 18 residues. The CDR3 nucleotides are TGTGCCATTTCACCCCGGTCTGACTATTCCGGAAGGGGGTACGAGCAGTACTTC. Its protein is CAISPRSDYSGRGYEQYF.

This clone was seen once. V gene TRBV19 combines with J gene TRBJ1-2; unclear D gene. V lost 0 bases and J lost 6, with 14 bases in between. CDR3 length equals 15 residues. CDR1 and CDR2 (germline): LNHDA, SQIVND (reference sequence). CDR3: CASSIDSGLSDGYTF. The CDR3 region has the DNA TGTGCCAGTAGTATAGATTCAGGACTCAGCGATGGCTACACCTTC.

The J gene is TRBJ1-5, the V gene TRBV5-1, with a weak D call TRBD1 (5 bases). This CDR3 has 17 residues. Germline V lookup: CDR1 SGHRS, CDR2 YFSETQ. The germline V and J ends were trimmed by 0 bases and 1 base, with 14 bases remaining between them. The CDR3 spells CASSLDPMGGSNQPQHF. In DNA, the CDR3 is TGCGCCAGCAGCTTGGATCCAATGGGGGGGAGCAATCAGCCCCAGCATTTT.

The chain carries TRBV21-1 and TRBJ1-5. TRBV21-1 is a recognized pseudogene. This CDR3 is built from 16 residues. CDR3 bases: TGTGCCAGCAGCAAACCCCCTAACCCCGTGATTGAGCCCCAGCATTTT. Protein sequence: CASSKPPNPVIEPQHF.

The sample holds a few counts of this clone. This chain connects TRBV3-1 (or the pseudogene TRBV3-2) to TRBJ2-5; unclear D gene. The germline gives CDR1 LGHDT, CDR2 YNNKEL (reference sequence). This CDR3 region has 12 residues. V was pared by 6 bases and J by 1 base, with 6 bases between. The CDR3: CASSLFQETQYF. CDR3 nucleotides: TGTGCCAGCAGTCTTTTCCAAGAGACCCAGTACTTC.

The chain links TRBV7-9 to TRBJ1-4; the match to TRBD1 covers 7 bases. Unmatched junction bases numbered 3, after V lost 2 bases and J lost 6 bases. CDR1 SEHNR and CDR2 FQNEAQ come from the germline V gene (reference sequence). The CDR3 is 14 amino acids. For the CDR3, the DNA is TGTGCCAGCAGCTTAAGGACAGGAGATGAAAAACTGTTTTTT. It is translated as CASSLRTGDEKLFF.